What follows are 31 T cell receptor beta chains derived from one specimen sequenced in a study of blood T cell repertoires in COVID-19 (dated by TCRdb to 2018 to 2021). The library was obtained by the immunoSEQ multiplex PCR assay. Not all clones reach the TCRdb copy of this immuneACCESS table, which keeps in-frame sequences only. Checked studies attribute under half of the gap to unresolved V genes and leave the rest unexplained. The sample table lists about 270,000 clones, approximately 90% of them with a count of one. About 2.5% of the sample is taken by the ten largest. Input material: PBMCs or T cells enriched from blood (not recorded which). Receptors originate from a woman aged 35 to 49 with acute COVID-19.

This rearrangement joins TRBV29-1 to TRBJ1-2, with D hard to call. Germline V gene data show CDR1 as SQVTM and CDR2 as ANQGSEA. With 7 bases removed from V and 2 bases from J, the gap between germline ends came to 11 bases. The CDR3 sequence is 12 residues long. CDR3 loop: CSATLPNYGYTF. The CDR3 region has the DNA TGCAGCGCGACTCTGCCAAACTATGGCTACACCTTC.

V gene TRBV7-2 combines with J gene TRBJ2-7, with TRBD2 as a possible D gene (6 bases). V lost 4 bases and J lost 6, with 16 bases in between. Germline assignment: CDR1 SGHTA and CDR2 FQGNSA. There are 14 residues in the CDR3. The DNA of the CDR3 is TGTGCCAGCAGCTCCGTCCCGGGAGACGCCGAGCAGTACTTC. The encoded protein is CASSSVPGDAEQYF.

The chain recombines TRBV7-2 with TRBJ1-5; TRBD1 matches 9 bases. The CDR3 loop spans 15 amino acids. V trimming: 1 base; J trimming: 6 bases; junction bases outside the gene matches: 4. Germline V gene data show CDR1 as SGHTA and CDR2 as FQGNSA. The CDR3 bases are TGTGCCAGCAGCTTAGTAGGGACAGGGACTCAGCCCCAGCATTTT. It yields the protein CASSLVGTGTQPQHF.

This chain links TRBV3-1 (or the pseudogene TRBV3-2) with TRBJ2-5; TRBD2 matches 7 bases. Germline CDR1 reads LGHDT; CDR2 reads YNNKEL (reference sequence). This CDR3 spans 16 amino acids. V was clipped by 0 bases and J by 2 bases; unmatched bases: 6. In DNA form, the CDR3 reads TGTGCCAGCAGCCAAGAGGGGGAGGGTAGTCAAGAGACCCAGTACTTC. Amino acid sequence: CASSQEGEGSQETQYF.

This clone came up a few times. The chain combines TRBV13 with TRBJ2-3; D call uncertain. The CDR3 covers 15 residues. V was cut by 1 base and J by 2 bases, with 10 bases left in between. The V gene's germline CDR1 is PRHDT and CDR2 FYEKMQ (reference sequence). CDR3: CASSLAATSTDTQYF. The DNA for the CDR3 is TGTGCCAGCAGCTTAGCGGCGACTTCCACAGATACGCAGTATTTT. The whole variable domain, filled in from reference TRBV13 and TRBJ2-3, reads AAGVIQSPRHLIKEKRETATLKCYPIPRHDTVYWYQQGPGQDPQFLISFYEKMQSDKGSIPDRFSAQQFSDYHSELNMSSLELGDSALYFCASSLAATSTDTQYFGPGTRLTVL.

Concerning this clone: The junction does not match germline at one end; this may be a read error. The rearrangement links TRBV28 to TRBJ1-1; D not resolved. Germline loops: CDR1 MDHEN, CDR2 SYDVKM. This CDR3 has 13 amino acids. This chain's CDR3 is CASSPPALMGAIF. The CDR3 DNA is TGTGCCAGCAGTCCCCCCGCTTTGATGGGCGCGATCTTT.

The table lists this clone with a few counts. The V gene is TRBV3-1 (or the pseudogene TRBV3-2), the J gene TRBJ1-2; 8 bases are shared with TRBD1. V lost 5 bases and J lost 7; bases outside the gene matches: 15. The CDR3 runs 16 residues. Looked up from germline, CDR1 is LGHDT and CDR2 is YNNKEL (reference sequence). As DNA, the CDR3 is TGTGCCAGCAGCTCGCGGACAGGGTTCTTCTCCGGTGGCTACACCTTC. Residues: CASSSRTGFFSGGYTF.

The CDR3 DNA follows: TGTGCCAGCAGTTTACAGGGCTTTGGCGGGGAGCTGTTTTTT. Its translation: CASSLQGFGGELFF. The J gene is TRBJ2-2, the V gene TRBV7-9; possibly TRBD1 for D (6 bases). Germline CDR1 SEHNR, CDR2 FQNEAQ (reference sequence). This CDR3 spans 14 amino acids. The V and J ends lost 6 bases and 7 bases respectively, with 15 bases between them.

The chain recombines TRBV9 with TRBJ2-7; TRBD1 agrees at 10 bases. From germline, CDR1 is SGDLS and CDR2 YYNGEE. CDR3 size: 18 residues. Germline trimming cut 4 bases from V and 2 bases from J; bases unmatched to any gene: 15. CDR3 loop: CASSPRQGAHNGAYEQYF. The CDR3 nucleotides are TGTGCCAGCAGCCCTCGACAGGGGGCCCATAACGGGGCCTACGAGCAGTACTTC.

V is TRBV19 and J is TRBJ1-3; D ambiguous. There are 16 residues in the CDR3. V lost 5 bases and J 8 bases, leaving 22 bases between the germline ends. From germline, CDR1 is LNHDA and CDR2 SQIVND (reference sequence). Here the CDR3 reads CASSHTTPPGMDTIYF. The CDR3 bases are TGTGCCAGTAGTCACACGACCCCACCGGGAATGGACACCATATATTTT.

The chain employs TRBV7-9 and TRBJ1-2; D perhaps matches TRBD1 (6 bases). There are 14 residues in the CDR3. V lost 2 bases, J lost 0 bases, and 7 bases lay in between. In germline, CDR1 is SEHNR, CDR2 FQNEAQ (reference sequence). The CDR3, as DNA: TGTGCCAGCAGCTTACAGGGGCCTAACTATGGCTACACCTTC. Translation: CASSLQGPNYGYTF.

This chain joins TRBV12-5 and TRBJ1-2, with 7 bases fitting TRBD1. Germline assignment: CDR1 LGHNT and CDR2 FRNRAP. The CDR3 covers 16 residues. The junction had 18 bases not matched to a gene; V was cut back by 6 bases and J by 8 bases. CDR3 nucleotide sequence: TGTGCTAGTGGCCCGTCATATTCGGACAGGCAGGAGGGCTACACCTTC. This encodes CASGPSYSDRQEGYTF.

The V gene is TRBV7-2, the J gene TRBJ1-2; D uncertain. This CDR3 region has 15 residues. Germline V lookup: CDR1 SGHTA, CDR2 FQGNSA. The V gene lost 3 bases and the J gene lost 8 bases, with 19 bases spanning the gap. This CDR3 reads CASSFDLLASGGYTF. CDR3 nucleotides: TGTGCCAGCAGCTTTGACCTTTTGGCCTCCGGGGGCTACACCTTC.

The chain is built from TRBV5-6 and TRBJ2-1; 14 bases agree with TRBD2. V lost 4 bases to trimming and J lost 4 bases; unmatched junction nucleotides: 4. Germline values: CDR1 SGHDT, CDR2 YYEEEE. The CDR3 runs to 16 residues. CDR3 loop: CASSTRLAGGYNEQFF. The CDR3 DNA reads TGTGCCAGCAGCACCCGACTAGCGGGAGGGTACAATGAGCAGTTCTTC. Together with reference TRBV5-6 and TRBJ2-1, the CDR3 gives the full variable domain: DAGVTQSPTHLIKTRGQQVTLRCSPKSGHDTVSWYQQALGQGPQFIFQYYEEEERQRGNFPDRFSGHQFPNYSSELNVNALLLGDSALYLCASSTRLAGGYNEQFFGPGTRLTVL.

This rearrangement joins TRBV5-6 to TRBJ2-3; maybe TRBD2 (6 bases). Per the germline V gene, CDR1 is SGHDT and CDR2 is YYEEEE. Deletions cut 7 bases from V and 2 bases from J, with 17 bases between. This CDR3 spans 15 amino acids. The CDR3 DNA follows: TGTGCCAGCCAAGGGAGGCCCAGAACCACAGATACGCAGTATTTT. Translation gives CASQGRPRTTDTQYF.

The V and J genes are TRBV5-1 and TRBJ1-2, with D perhaps TRBD1 (6 bases). The CDR3 is 12 amino acids. The germline gives CDR1 SGHRS, CDR2 YFSETQ. The V end was cut by 5 bases, the J end by 5 bases, with 10 bases between. DNA for the CDR3: TGCGCCAGCAGGGGGGCAGGGTATGGCTACACCTTC. This gives the protein CASRGAGYGYTF.

This chain links TRBV18 with TRBJ1-5; TRBD1 matches at 7 bases. V lost 3 bases to trimming and J lost 0 bases; unmatched junction nucleotides: 2. The CDR3 has 15 amino acids. The germline V gene has CDR1 KGHSH and CDR2 LQKENI. The CDR3, as DNA: TGTGCCAGCTCACCGGCAGGGGGTAGCAATCAGCCCCAGCATTTT. Translation: CASSPAGGSNQPQHF.

This rearrangement joins TRBV10-3 to TRBJ1-2; 9 positions agree with TRBD1. The CDR3 totals 15 residues. The V gene end was trimmed by 3 bases and the J gene end by 3 bases; junction bases not matched to a gene: 5. Germline assignment: CDR1 ENHRY and CDR2 SYGVKD. The CDR3 protein is CAISDTGGADYGYTF. The CDR3 region has the DNA TGTGCCATCAGTGATACAGGGGGCGCGGACTATGGCTACACCTTC.

The chain uses TRBV3-1 (or the pseudogene TRBV3-2) and TRBJ2-6, with 8 bases matching TRBD2. V lost 2 bases, J lost 2 bases, and 5 bases stayed unmatched. There are 17 residues in the CDR3. Germline V CDR1 and CDR2: LGHDT, YNNKEL (reference sequence). This CDR3 reads CASSQRRGGTGANVLTF. The CDR3 bases are TGTGCCAGCAGCCAACGTCGGGGGGGAACTGGGGCCAACGTCCTGACTTTC.

The chain uses TRBV5-5 and TRBJ2-5; D might be TRBD2 (5 bases). This CDR3 is built from 12 residues. V was pared by 5 bases and J by 3 bases, with 8 bases between. Germline V lookup: CDR1 SGHKS, CDR2 YYEKEE (reference sequence). The CDR3 DNA reads as TGTGCCAGCAGTGCGGGTAAAGAGACCCAGTACTTC. Amino acids: CASSAGKETQYF. The entire variable domain, with the rest obtained from reference TRBV5-5 and TRBJ2-5, is as follows: DAGVTQSPTHLIKTRGQQVTLRCSPISGHKSVSWYQQVLGQGPQFIFQYYEKEERGRGNFPDRFSARQFPNYSSELNVNALLLGDSALYLCASSAGKETQYFGPGTRLLVL.

The J gene is TRBJ2-3, the V gene TRBV5-1, with D unresolved. V was cut by 2 bases and J by 1 base, with 8 bases left in between. The CDR3 contains 14 residues. Germline CDR1 and CDR2: SGHRS and YFSETQ. The CDR3 is CASSFARGTDTQYF. The CDR3 DNA is TGCGCCAGCAGCTTCGCGCGCGGCACAGATACGCAGTATTTT.

This rearrangement joins TRBV6-5 to TRBJ1-1, with 9 bases matching TRBD1. Germline-derived CDR1 and CDR2 are MNHEY and SVGAGI. Trimming cost V 6 bases and J 0 bases; bases outside gene matches: 2. CDR3 length equals 14 residues. In DNA form, the CDR3 reads TGTGCCAGCAGCAGACAGGGGGTGAACACTGAAGCTTTCTTT. Its protein product is CASSRQGVNTEAFF.

V and J are TRBV3-1 (or the pseudogene TRBV3-2) and TRBJ1-2; D call uncertain. The CDR3 extends over 11 amino acids. Deletions cut 1 base from V and 7 bases from J, with 4 bases between. CDR1 is LGHDT, CDR2 YNNKEL, per germline (reference sequence). CDR3 region: CASSQAGGYTF. In DNA, the CDR3 is TGTGCCAGCAGCCAAGCGGGTGGCTACACCTTC.

This chain uses TRBV9 with TRBJ2-5, with 12 bases aligning to TRBD2. The CDR3 contains 15 residues. Germline V CDR1 and CDR2: SGDLS, YYNGEE. V gave up 2 bases and J gave up 5 bases; unmatched junction bases: 4. In DNA, the CDR3 is TGTGCCAGCAGCGTCGGACTAGCGGGGCTGGAGACCCAGTACTTC. Protein: CASSVGLAGLETQYF.

V usage is TRBV7-9 and J usage is TRBJ2-4, with D possibly TRBD1 on 7 matching bases. CDR1 and CDR2 from the germline V gene are SEHNR and FQNEAQ (reference sequence). Trimming left V 5 bases short and J 3 bases short, with 14 bases between. CDR3 length: 15 amino acids. CDR3 protein: CASSPQGGGKNIQYF. In nucleotides, the CDR3 is TGTGCCAGCAGCCCCCAGGGGGGTGGCAAAAACATTCAGTACTTC.

The V and J genes are TRBV5-6 and TRBJ1-1; D call uncertain. This CDR3 is built from 13 residues. Germline assignment: CDR1 SGHDT and CDR2 YYEEEE. V lost 4 bases and J 11 bases, leaving 18 bases between the germline ends. The CDR3 spells CASSLTSTGWAFF. Written as DNA, the CDR3 is TGTGCCAGCAGCCTAACTTCCACGGGTTGGGCTTTCTTT.

This chain uses TRBV7-3 with TRBJ2-3; TRBD2 might be the D (7 bases). V gave up 5 bases and J gave up 6 bases, with 21 bases separating them. The CDR3 contains 16 residues. The germline V gene has CDR1 SGHTA and CDR2 FQGTGA. As DNA, the CDR3 is TGTGCCAGCAGCGACGGTCCGGGGGGCACTTGGGATACGCAGTATTTT. This encodes CASSDGPGGTWDTQYF.

The V call is TRBV15, the J call TRBJ1-2; 8 nucleotides align to TRBD1. The CDR3 extends over 13 amino acids. The junction had 7 bases not matched to a gene; V was cut back by 5 bases and J by 8 bases. From germline, CDR1 is LNHNV and CDR2 YYDKDF (reference sequence). Here the CDR3 reads CATSLRTGSGYTF. CDR3 nucleotides: TGTGCCACCAGCTTACGGACAGGGTCCGGCTACACCTTC.

The CDR3 sequence is CASSPWDRGGNEQFF. DNA of the CDR3: TGTGCCAGCAGCCCTTGGGACAGGGGCGGCAATGAGCAGTTCTTC. The chain is built from TRBV7-2 and TRBJ2-1, with 10 bases lining up with TRBD1. This CDR3 has 15 residues. The junction had 7 bases not matched to a gene; V was cut back by 5 bases and J by 6 bases. Per the germline V gene, CDR1 is SGHTA and CDR2 is FQGNSA. Filled out from reference TRBV7-2 and TRBJ2-1, the complete variable domain reads GAGVSQSPSNKVTEKGKDVELRCDPISGHTALYWYRQSLGQGLEFLIYFQGNSAPDKSGLPSDRFSAERTGGSVSTLTIQRTQQEDSAVYLCASSPWDRGGNEQFFGPGTRLTVL.

The chain links TRBV4-1 to TRBJ2-1; 12 nucleotides match TRBD2. Germline V gives CDR1 MGHRA, CDR2 YSYEKL. V shed 2 bases, J shed 9 bases, and the junction held 8 bases outside the gene matches. The CDR3 sequence is 16 residues long. CDR3 in DNA: TGCGCCAGCAGCCAACCCCTAGCGGGAGGGCGGGGTGAGCAGTTCTTC. Translation: CASSQPLAGGRGEQFF.

The chain joins TRBV7-2 to TRBJ1-5; 8 bases align to TRBD1. Germline-derived CDR1 and CDR2 are SGHTA and FQGNSA. This CDR3 has 14 residues. J gave up 6 bases and V 2 bases, and 3 bases lay outside the gene matches. CDR3 amino acids: CASSLSGGTQPQHF. In nucleotides, the CDR3 is TGTGCCAGCAGCTTATCAGGGGGCACTCAGCCCCAGCATTTT. The complete variable domain, with remaining parts taken from reference TRBV7-2 and TRBJ1-5, reads GAGVSQSPSNKVTEKGKDVELRCDPISGHTALYWYRQSLGQGLEFLIYFQGNSAPDKSGLPSDRFSAERTGGSVSTLTIQRTQQEDSAVYLCASSLSGGTQPQHFGDGTRLSIL.